The clone carrying this T cell receptor beta chain was observed a handful of times. This record comes from a study of blood T cells in healthy people across ages. Roughly 10 milliliters of peripheral blood were drawn from each donor. A second roughly 6 to 11 cycle PCR used barcoded and J-beta primers. TCRdb reprocessed the 5' RACE reads with MiXCR, giving one entry per CDR3 protein. The sample lists about 830,000 distinct CDR3 sequences; around 62% were seen once. The junction had 8 bases not matched to a gene; V was cut back by 1 base and J by 5 bases. The CDR3 is 16 amino acids. V is TRBV12-3 or TRBV12-4 and J is TRBJ2-5; 9 bases line up with TRBD2. The sample comprised blood. The source is a young man in good health. The CDR3 DNA follows: TGTGCCAGCAGTTTAGGTCTAGCGGGGAACGAGGAGACCCAGTACTTC. It yields the protein CASSLGLAGNEETQYF.